The sequence of this T cell receptor (beta chain) was determined in a study of OX40 agonist ivuxolimab in advanced cancers. Study-level background: Hepatocellular carcinoma, melanoma, renal cell or head and neck cancer occurred in dose-escalation patients.

Between the trimmed V and J ends, which lost 0 bases and 6 bases, there was a span of 15 bases. CDR1 is SGDLS and CDR2 is YYNGEE in the germline V gene. CDR3 length equals 15 residues. The data were produced by immunoSEQ multiplex PCR, yet TCRdb's version contains in-frame clones alone and is incomplete. The sample carries under 25,000 clones, approximately 78% recorded once. The rearrangement joins TRBV9 to TRBJ2-5, with TRBD2 as a possible D gene (6 bases). Sequencing was performed on CD4+ or CD8+ T cells sorted from blood, taken in a trial of the OX40 agonist ivuxolimab. This clonotype originated in an adult with an advanced solid tumor such as melanoma, head and neck, liver or kidney cancer. CDR3 loop: CASSVGEGRGKTQYF. DNA for the CDR3: TGTGCCAGCAGCGTAGGAGAGGGACGCGGGAAGACCCAGTACTTC.